The present entry profiles one T cell receptor beta chain with its context. CDR1 and CDR2 (germline): DFQATT, SNEGSKA (reference sequence). The CDR3 covers 10 residues. Trimming shortened V by 2 bases and J by 8 bases, and 6 bases separated the two germline ends. The source of the sample is a study of CD8 T cells in Susac syndrome. cDNA came from approximately 0.5 to 1 ug RNA primed by random hexamers. TCR beta CDR3 was amplified by immunoSEQ covering 54 Vbeta and 13 Jbeta. MiXCR was run by TCRdb on the immunoSEQ multiplex PCR reads, yielding one entry per CDR3 protein. In the table there are about 110,000 distinct CDR3 sequences, roughly 94% of which are singletons.

This clonotype was obtained from a human donor with Susac syndrome. What was sequenced was CD8+ T cells from PBMCs. The V call is TRBV20-1, the J call TRBJ1-2; D gene ambiguous. Here the CDR3 DNA reads TGCAGTGCTAGATTTCTCGGCTACACCTTC. This translates into CSARFLGYTF.